These 29 T cell receptor beta chains were sequenced from one sample in a study of blood T cells in healthy people across ages. For the second PCR, which ran for roughly 6 to 12 cycles, a sample-barcoded 5' primer and a J-beta primer mix were used. TCRdb fed the 5' RACE reads into MiXCR, producing one record per CDR3 protein. The table has over a million distinct CDR3 sequences, approximately 63% seen once. The sequenced sample was blood. All receptors come from a man aged 18 to 29 in good health.

The chain carries TRBV4-2 and TRBJ2-4; 7 bases agree with TRBD1. The end of the DNA is better explained by TRBJ2-5, so the J call may be wrong. CDR1 LGHNA and CDR2 YNFKEQ come from the germline V gene. The CDR3 covers 17 residues. The CDR3 bases are TGTGCCAGCAGCCAATCCCGAGGGGCAGGGGGACAAGAGACCCAGTACTTC. As protein: CASSQSRGAGGQETQYF.

In its sample, this clonotype was seen a few times. One end of the junction fails to match germline, which may point to a read error. This chain joins TRBV20-1 and TRBJ1-2; no clear D gene. Per germline, CDR1 DFQATT and CDR2 SNEGSKA (reference sequence). The CDR3 is 17 residues long. The CDR3: CSARGLLATRPNYGYTF. The CDR3 DNA reads TGCAGTGCCAGAGGATTGCTCGCGACCCGACCTAACTATGGCTACACCTTC.

Turning to this clonotype: This may come from a read error, since a much larger clone is one base off. The chain combines TRBV2 with TRBJ2-5, with D unresolved. V lost 2 bases, J lost 11 bases, and 9 bases lay in between. CDR1 and CDR2 from the germline V gene are SNHLY and FYNNEI. The CDR3 is 11 amino acids. The CDR3 protein is CASSEFHEQYF. The CDR3 DNA follows: TGTGCCAGCAGTGAATTCCATGAGCAGTACTTC.

This clonotype has just a few counts. The chain uses TRBV4-2 and TRBJ2-1, with D tentatively TRBD2 (5 bases). Judging by the DNA end, TRBJ2-7 fits better; the J call may be wrong. Germline-derived CDR1 and CDR2 are LGHNA and YNFKEQ. This CDR3 spans 16 amino acids. CDR3 coding DNA: TGTGCCAGCAGCCAAGATAGGGCCAGCGGATACAATGAGCAGTACTTC. Translated, it gives CASSQDRASGYNEQYF.

This clonotype showed up just a few times. V is TRBV6-1 and J is TRBJ2-3; TRBD1 aligns across 10 bases. Germline-derived CDR1 and CDR2 are MNHNS and SASEGT. The CDR3 consists of 17 residues. Losses at the gene ends were 6 bases for V and 4 bases for J; bases not matched to a gene: 13. CDR3 DNA sequence: TGTGCCAGCAGCTCTCCAATGTCCGGGACAGGGGCAGATACGCAGTATTTT. Its translation is CASSSPMSGTGADTQYF.

The table lists this clonotype with a few counts. V usage is TRBV20-1 and J usage is TRBJ2-1; 7 bases align to TRBD2. V gave up 6 bases and J gave up 1 base; unmatched junction bases: 6. This CDR3 comprises 14 residues. Germline V gene sequence: CDR1 DFQATT, CDR2 SNEGSKA (reference sequence). The CDR3 loop reads CSAPPSGSYNEQFF. The CDR3 nucleotides read TGCAGTGCACCCCCTAGCGGTTCCTACAATGAGCAGTTCTTC.

In its sample, this clonotype was seen a few times. The chain is built from TRBV2 and TRBJ2-7; D not certain. Trimming stripped 6 bases from V and 3 bases from J, with 18 bases between. The CDR3 is made up of 15 amino acids. The germline gives CDR1 SNHLY, CDR2 FYNNEI. CDR3 DNA sequence: TGTGCCAGCAGGCCCCACGGGTCTATCAACTACGAGCAGTACTTC. Protein product: CASRPHGSINYEQYF.

J is TRBJ2-7 and V is TRBV20-1; D gene ambiguous. CDR3 length equals 14 residues. The germline V gene encodes CDR1 DFQATT and CDR2 SNEGSKA (reference sequence). The V end was cut by 2 bases, the J end by 4 bases, with 15 bases between. CDR3 loop: CSARPLERQYEQYF. In nucleotides, the CDR3 is TGCAGTGCTAGACCCCTGGAGAGACAATACGAGCAGTACTTC.

V usage is TRBV29-1 and J usage is TRBJ2-3, with 9 positions matching TRBD1. The CDR3 spans 16 residues. Trimming at V came to 0 bases and at J to 3 bases, leaving 7 bases not matched to a gene. In germline, CDR1 is SQVTM, CDR2 ANQGSEA. The DNA of the CDR3 is TGCAGCGTTGAAGACCCTCGGACAGGGGAGACAGATACGCAGTATTTT. Translating it yields CSVEDPRTGETDTQYF.

The chain couples TRBV15 to TRBJ2-5, with 9 bases that match TRBD1. TRBJ2-7 explains the end of the DNA better; the J call may be wrong. The CDR3 loop spans 15 amino acids. CDR1 is LNHNV and CDR2 is YYDKDF in the germline V gene (reference sequence). The CDR3 here is CATSSPGQGTYEQYF. The CDR3 DNA reads as TGTGCCACCAGCAGTCCGGGACAGGGCACCTACGAGCAGTACTTC.

V and J are TRBV27 and TRBJ1-2, with D possibly being TRBD1 (5 bases). CDR3 length equals 13 residues. Trimming pared 5 bases from V and 6 bases from J, leaving 13 bases between. Germline V lookup: CDR1 MNHEY, CDR2 SMNVEV (reference sequence). The CDR3 sequence: CASSPLRGNGYTF. In DNA form, the CDR3 reads TGTGCCAGCAGTCCCCTCCGGGGGAATGGCTACACCTTC.

V usage is TRBV2 and J usage is TRBJ2-2; no reliable D call. V lost 8 bases and J lost 0, with 4 bases in between. The CDR3 covers 12 residues. CDR1 is SNHLY, CDR2 FYNNEI, per germline. In DNA form, the CDR3 reads TGTGCCAGCGGGACGAACACCGGGGAGCTGTTTTTT. It specifies CASGTNTGELFF.

This chain links TRBV14 with TRBJ2-7; D tentatively fits TRBD1 or TRBD2 (5 bases each). Germline V gene sequence: CDR1 SGHDN, CDR2 FVKESK. The V end was cut by 0 bases, the J end by 2 bases, with 11 bases between. This CDR3 spans 15 amino acids. The CDR3 region is CASSQEPGLTYEQYF. In nucleotides, the CDR3 is TGTGCCAGCAGCCAAGAGCCGGGGCTAACCTACGAGCAGTACTTC. Filled out from reference TRBV14 and TRBJ2-7, the complete variable domain reads EAGVTQFPSHSVIEKGQTVTLRCDPISGHDNLYWYRRVMGKEIKFLLHFVKESKQDESGMPNNRFLAERTGGTYSTLKVQPAELEDSGVYFCASSQEPGLTYEQYFGPGTRLTVT.

This chain links TRBV20-1 with TRBJ2-3; 9 nucleotides agree with TRBD2. CDR1 is DFQATT and CDR2 is SNEGSKA in the germline V gene (reference sequence). The CDR3 extends over 15 amino acids. After removal of 3 bases from V and 1 base from J, the junction contained 5 bases not matched to a gene. CDR3 DNA: TGCAGTGCTAGTTTAGCTAGCGGGGGCACAGATACGCAGTATTTT. Translating gives CSASLASGGTDTQYF.

The rearrangement joins TRBV20-1 to TRBJ1-1; D ambiguous. Trimming pared 5 bases from V and 1 base from J, leaving 8 bases between. The CDR3 is 12 residues long. The germline CDR1 and CDR2 sequences are DFQATT and SNEGSKA (reference sequence). CDR3 protein: CSAGRWNTEAFF. DNA for the CDR3: TGCAGTGCTGGACGATGGAACACTGAAGCTTTCTTT.

The gene calls are TRBV4-1 and TRBJ2-2; D unclear. This CDR3 is built from 15 residues. From germline, CDR1 is MGHRA and CDR2 YSYEKL. V lost 1 base to trimming and J lost 7 bases, with 13 bases between them. The CDR3 nucleotides read TGCGCCAGCAGCCAAGGCGGTCCTTTTGACGGGGAGCTGTTTTTT. It is translated as CASSQGGPFDGELFF.

This clonotype was detected a few times. This chain joins TRBV10-1 and TRBJ2-5; TRBD2 matches 9 bases. CDR3 size: 15 residues. Germline CDR1 and CDR2: WNHNN and SYGVQD (reference sequence). V shed 3 bases and J 5 bases; nucleotides not matched to a gene: 7. The CDR3 DNA reads as TGCGCCAGCAGTGATCCAGCGGGGGGAATGGAGACCCAGTACTTC. This translates into CASSDPAGGMETQYF.

The CDR3 here is CSAIGGDQPQHF. CDR3 sequence (DNA): TGCAGTGCTATAGGGGGGGATCAGCCCCAGCATTTT. The chain employs TRBV20-1 and TRBJ1-5; perhaps TRBD1 as D (6 bases). Germline CDR1 and CDR2: DFQATT and SNEGSKA (reference sequence). This CDR3 spans 12 amino acids. V was trimmed by 4 bases and J by 5 bases, leaving 9 bases between them.

The chain couples TRBV5-1 to TRBJ2-7; the match to TRBD2 covers 11 bases. The CDR3 extends over 15 amino acids. Looked up from germline, CDR1 is SGHRS and CDR2 is YFSETQ. Trimming at V came to 4 bases and at J to 6 bases, leaving 9 bases not matched to a gene. The CDR3 nucleotides are TGCGCCAGCAGCCCCACTAGCGGGAGCACCACCGAGCAGTACTTC. Protein product: CASSPTSGSTTEQYF. Looking up the rest from reference TRBV5-1 and TRBJ2-7 gives the full variable domain: KAGVTQTPRYLIKTRGQQVTLSCSPISGHRSVSWYQQTPGQGLQFLFEYFSETQRNKGNFPGRFSGRQFSNSRSEMNVSTLELGDSALYLCASSPTSGSTTEQYFGPGTRLTVT.

This clonotype appeared a few times. This rearrangement joins TRBV29-1 to TRBJ2-1; the match to TRBD2 covers 8 bases. V lost 4 bases and J lost 12; bases outside the gene matches: 11. CDR1 and CDR2 (germline): SQVTM, ANQGSEA. CDR3 length equals 13 residues. This CDR3 reads CSVVGGAVTGQFF. The CDR3 region has the DNA TGCAGCGTTGTCGGGGGGGCTGTTACGGGGCAGTTCTTC.

This chain links TRBV3-1 with TRBJ2-1; D is tentatively TRBD1 or TRBD2 (6 bases each). The germline V and J ends were trimmed by 5 bases and 7 bases, with 18 bases remaining between them. The CDR3 has 15 residues. The V gene's germline CDR1 is LGHDT and CDR2 YNNKEL (reference sequence). CDR3 in amino acids: CASSSYGGLNNEQFF. In DNA, the CDR3 is TGTGCCAGCAGCTCGTACGGGGGCCTTAATAATGAGCAGTTCTTC.

This chain links TRBV20-1 with TRBJ2-5; 9 nucleotides align to TRBD1. The CDR3 is made up of 16 amino acids. Germline CDR1 DFQATT, CDR2 SNEGSKA (reference sequence). The trim removed 1 base at V and 5 bases at J, leaving 11 bases unmatched. This CDR3 reads CSARALDRGLYETQYF. The CDR3 nucleotides are TGCAGTGCTAGAGCTCTGGACAGGGGATTGTACGAGACCCAGTACTTC.

The chain combines TRBV3-1 with TRBJ2-7; TRBD2 might be the D (5 bases). Germline values: CDR1 LGHDT, CDR2 YNNKEL (reference sequence). Deletions cut 3 bases from V and 4 bases from J, with 16 bases between. CDR3 length equals 15 residues. Written as DNA, the CDR3 is TGTGCCAGCAGCCAGACTATGTTACTAGTTTACGAGCAGTACTTC. Translated, it gives CASSQTMLLVYEQYF.

The table lists this clonotype with a few counts. The gene calls are TRBV20-1 and TRBJ2-3; the D gene is possibly TRBD1 (5 bases). There are 14 residues in the CDR3. Germline-derived CDR1 and CDR2 are DFQATT and SNEGSKA (reference sequence). V lost 0 bases and J lost 4, with 11 bases in between. CDR3 amino acids: CSARDRALADTQYF. The CDR3 nucleotides are TGCAGTGCTAGAGACAGGGCCCTGGCAGATACGCAGTATTTT.

This clonotype was counted only a few times. The genes are TRBV3-1 and TRBJ2-1; TRBD2 is a possible D gene (6 bases). The CDR3 spans 17 residues. Trimming removed 4 bases at V and 0 bases at J, with 16 bases between. In germline, CDR1 is LGHDT, CDR2 YNNKEL (reference sequence). The CDR3: CASSLDYQAPSYNEQFF. DNA of the CDR3: TGTGCCAGCAGCCTGGACTATCAGGCGCCCTCCTACAATGAGCAGTTCTTC.

V and J are TRBV7-2 and TRBJ2-5, with D possibly being TRBD2 (5 bases). Per germline, CDR1 SGHTA and CDR2 FQGNSA. V was trimmed by 1 base and J by 1 base, leaving 10 bases between them. CDR3 length equals 15 residues. The CDR3 DNA sequence: TGTGCCAGCAGCTTAGTCACGGGGTCCCAAGAGACCCAGTACTTC. It encodes CASSLVTGSQETQYF.

This clonotype appeared once. This chain uses TRBV7-9 with TRBJ2-1, with a tentative D call TRBD1 (6 bases). Germline lookup yields CDR1 SEHNR and CDR2 FQNEAQ (reference sequence). The CDR3 loop spans 18 amino acids. Trimming took off 1 base at V and 0 bases at J, with 16 bases between the two ends. The CDR3 sequence is CASSLGPRGVFSYNEQFF. DNA for the CDR3: TGTGCCAGCAGCTTAGGGCCCAGGGGTGTTTTCTCCTACAATGAGCAGTTCTTC.

V usage is TRBV19 and J usage is TRBJ2-7; possibly TRBD2 for D (6 bases). Trimming cost V 6 bases and J 3 bases, with 15 bases left between them. The CDR3 covers 14 residues. Per the germline V gene, CDR1 is LNHDA and CDR2 is SQIVND (reference sequence). The CDR3 here is CASSISGSLYEQYF. Written as DNA, the CDR3 is TGTGCCAGTAGCATCTCCGGGAGTCTCTACGAGCAGTACTTC.

On this clonotype itself: Germline and junction disagree at one end, which may indicate a read error. This rearrangement joins TRBV20-1 to TRBJ2-7; maybe TRBD2 (5 bases). The germline gives CDR1 DFQATT, CDR2 SNEGSKA (reference sequence). CDR3 length equals 14 residues. CDR3 sequence reads: CSASHPTDSYERYF. CDR3 in DNA: TGCAGTGCTAGTCACCCGACGGACTCCTACGAGCGGTACTTC.